This T cell receptor (beta chain) was retrieved from a study of tumor and adjacent non-tumor tissue in lung cancer. Regarding the study as a whole: Normal lung showed higher cumulative top 100 clone frequency than tumor. Higher tumor TCR diversity was associated with shorter survival.

V lost 6 bases and J lost 7; bases outside the gene matches: 5. This CDR3 region has 14 residues. No cell sorting was done before RNA was extracted from the tissue. By share, this clonotype counts as medium-sized. Its antigen remains unknown. Three rounds of nested PCR, following a modified ARM-PCR protocol, produced the TCRbeta library. From the multiplex PCR reads, TCRdb called clonotypes with MiXCR, one entry per CDR3 protein. The sample contains 65,000 to 90,000 distinct CDR3 sequences, around 65% of which appear only once. This clonotype was obtained from a woman in her seventies with non-small cell lung cancer. The rearrangement links TRBV12-3 or TRBV12-4 to TRBJ1-4; 10 bases are a match to TRBD1. Sequencing input: lung tumor tissue. CDR3: CASSSTGGFEKLFF. Here the CDR3 DNA reads TGTGCCAGCAGCTCGACAGGGGGCTTTGAAAAACTGTTTTTT.